The clone carrying this T cell receptor (beta chain) showed up just a few times. This sample stems from a study of T cell repertoires in cytomegalovirus infection. From the reads, TCRdb called clonotypes with MiXCR, one entry per CDR3 protein. The sample contains about 160,000 distinct CDR3 sequences, 17% of which appear only once. V was cut by 1 base and J by 2 bases, with 17 bases left in between. The CDR3 is made up of 17 amino acids. Germline assignment: CDR1 DFQATT and CDR2 SNEGSKA (reference sequence). This clonotype was obtained from a human donor in good health (CMV status not recorded). Some clones in this sample may be carry-over from other donors' samples. This rearrangement joins TRBV20-1 to TRBJ2-2, with a weak D call TRBD1 (7 bases). Specimen: CD8+ T cells from PBMCs. The CDR3 DNA sequence: TGCAGTGCTAGAGTGTCAGGGGGGCGTAAAAACACCGGGGAGCTGTTTTTT. Translating gives CSARVSGGRKNTGELFF.